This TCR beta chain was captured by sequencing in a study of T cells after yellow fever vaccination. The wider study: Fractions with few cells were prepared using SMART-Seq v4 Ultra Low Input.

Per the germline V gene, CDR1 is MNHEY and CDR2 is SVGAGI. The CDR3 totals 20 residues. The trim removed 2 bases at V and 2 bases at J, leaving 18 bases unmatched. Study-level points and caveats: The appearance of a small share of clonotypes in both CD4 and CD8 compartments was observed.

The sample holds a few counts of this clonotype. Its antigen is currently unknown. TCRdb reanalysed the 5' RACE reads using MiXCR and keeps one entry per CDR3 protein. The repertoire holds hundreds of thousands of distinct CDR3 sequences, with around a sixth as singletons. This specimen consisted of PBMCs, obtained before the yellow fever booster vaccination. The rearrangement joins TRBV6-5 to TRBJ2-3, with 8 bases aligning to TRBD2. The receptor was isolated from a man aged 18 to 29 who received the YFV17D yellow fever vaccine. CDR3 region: CASSYGVAGGLHQHTDTQYF. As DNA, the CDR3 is TGTGCCAGCAGTTACGGGGTCGCGGGGGGATTACACCAACACACAGATACGCAGTATTTT.